What follows are 23 T cell receptor beta chains derived from one specimen sequenced in a study of blood T cell repertoires in COVID-19 (dated by TCRdb to 2018 to 2020). Libraries came from the immunoSEQ multiplex PCR assay. Drawn from immuneACCESS, this table holds only the in-frame rearrangements with V and J called that TCRdb kept. Clones are partly lost; checked studies trace under half to an unresolved V gene and leave the rest unexplained. The sample table records tens of thousands of clones; about 89% of these occur just once. Together, the top ten hold more than 4.5% of the sample. Sequences were obtained from peripheral blood. The receptors come from a man aged 50-59 years with active COVID-19.

The rearrangement joins TRBV11-2 to TRBJ2-3; 7 nucleotides agree with TRBD2. CDR1 is SGHAT, CDR2 FQNNGV, per germline. CDR3 length: 18 residues. With 1 base clipped from V and 3 bases from J, the junction kept 13 bases outside the gene matches. The CDR3 here is CASSLASGVETLTDTQYF. The CDR3 nucleotides are TGTGCCAGCAGCTTAGCTAGCGGAGTTGAGACTCTGACAGATACGCAGTATTTT. The entire variable domain, with the rest obtained from reference TRBV11-2 and TRBJ2-3, is as follows: EAGVAQSPRYKIIEKRQSVAFWCNPISGHATLYWYQQILGQGPKLLIQFQNNGVVDDSQLPKDRFSAERLKGVDSTLKIQPAKLEDSAVYLCASSLASGVETLTDTQYFGPGTRLTVL.

The chain has TRBV4-2 and TRBJ2-7, with TRBD2 identical over 8 bases. This CDR3 has 16 amino acids. The germline V gene has CDR1 LGHNA and CDR2 YNFKEQ. After removal of 1 base from V and 6 bases from J, the junction contained 11 bases not matched to a gene. The CDR3 loop reads CASSQAGGLGGAEQYF. The CDR3 nucleotides are TGTGCCAGCAGCCAAGCGGGAGGGCTTGGGGGTGCCGAGCAGTACTTC.

This clone was seen only once. The chain is built from TRBV6-5 and TRBJ2-5; 8 bases fit TRBD1. V lost 0 bases to trimming and J lost 6 bases; unmatched junction nucleotides: 6. The CDR3 sequence is 15 residues long. Per germline, CDR1 MNHEY and CDR2 SVGAGI. Here the CDR3 reads CASSYSRTGWQTQYF. The CDR3 bases are TGTGCCAGCAGTTACTCGAGGACAGGGTGGCAGACCCAGTACTTC.

This chain joins TRBV28 and TRBJ2-5; D call uncertain. Germline values: CDR1 MDHEN, CDR2 SYDVKM. Trimming took 6 bases from V and 2 from J, leaving 16 bases between them. The CDR3 covers 15 residues. CDR3 DNA sequence: TGTGCCAGCAGCCGCCTCGGAGTGCAGCAAGAGACCCAGTACTTC. Protein product: CASSRLGVQQETQYF.

V usage is TRBV6-5 and J usage is TRBJ1-6; the match to TRBD1 covers 7 bases. V shed 8 bases and J 7 bases; nucleotides not matched to a gene: 8. The CDR3 totals 14 residues. CDR1 and CDR2 from the germline V gene are MNHEY and SVGAGI. The CDR3 bases are TGTGCCAGCGGCCGGGACAGCCAAAATTCACCCCTCCACTTT. Translating it yields CASGRDSQNSPLHF.

The rearrangement uses TRBV19 and TRBJ1-2; D not resolved. The CDR3 is 14 residues long. V lost 3 bases to trimming and J lost 0 bases, with 8 bases between them. Germline lookup yields CDR1 LNHDA and CDR2 SQIVND (reference sequence). The DNA for the CDR3 is TGTGCCAGTAGTATGGAACAGACTAACTATGGCTACACCTTC. Its protein product is CASSMEQTNYGYTF. Based on the CDR3 plus reference TRBV19 and TRBJ1-2, the full variable domain is DGGITQSPKYLFRKEGQNVTLSCEQNLNHDAMYWYRQDPGQGLRLIYYSQIVNDFQKGDIAEGYSVSREKKESFPLTVTSAQKNPTAFYLCASSMEQTNYGYTFGSGTRLTVV.

This clone was picked up one time. The J gene is TRBJ1-2, the V gene TRBV4-1, with 9 bases that match TRBD1. Germline V gene data show CDR1 as MGHRA and CDR2 as YSYEKL. The V and J ends lost 0 bases and 8 bases, in that order; junction bases with no gene match: 13. The CDR3 consists of 17 residues. CDR3 DNA sequence: TGCGCCAGCAGCCAAGATCCGGGACAGGGTGTAATTACGGGCTACACCTTC. Protein product: CASSQDPGQGVITGYTF.

The rearrangement links TRBV7-8 to TRBJ2-1, with 7 bases lining up with TRBD1. This CDR3 contains 13 residues. J gave up 10 bases and V 5 bases, and 8 bases lay outside the gene matches. Germline CDR1 is SGHVS and CDR2 is FQNEAQ. The CDR3 DNA reads TGTGCCAGCAGCCGAGACAGGGTAGAGGAGCAGTTCTTC. Amino acid sequence: CASSRDRVEEQFF.

Concerning this clone: The sample carries other DNA sequences with the same CDR3. The V and J genes are TRBV7-2 and TRBJ1-1, with TRBD1 matching over 9 bases. Germline CDR1 and CDR2: SGHTA and FQGNSA. The CDR3 sequence is 14 residues long. V was clipped by 2 bases and J by 4 bases; unmatched bases: 2. The CDR3 region has the DNA TGTGCCAGCAGCTTAAGACAGGGGGGCACTGAAGCTTTCTTT. Translating it yields CASSLRQGGTEAFF.

The rearrangement uses TRBV20-1 and TRBJ1-1; 9 nucleotides align to TRBD1. J was trimmed by 4 bases and V by 3 bases; bases with no gene match: 9. Germline V lookup: CDR1 DFQATT, CDR2 SNEGSKA (reference sequence). The CDR3 extends over 15 amino acids. The CDR3: CSASFPTTGGTEAFF. CDR3 sequence (DNA): TGCAGTGCTAGTTTCCCTACGACAGGGGGCACTGAAGCTTTCTTT.

The rearrangement uses TRBV5-1 and TRBJ1-4; 11 bases are a match to TRBD1. Looked up from germline, CDR1 is SGHRS and CDR2 is YFSETQ. This CDR3 comprises 15 residues. Unmatched junction bases numbered 2, after V lost 0 bases and J lost 7 bases. The CDR3 nucleotides are TGCGCCAGCAGCTTGGCCGGGACAGGGGGTGAAAAACTGTTTTTT. Protein: CASSLAGTGGEKLFF.

V gene TRBV7-2 combines with J gene TRBJ2-2, with 12 bases identical to TRBD2. Germline CDR1 reads SGHTA; CDR2 reads FQGNSA. The CDR3 loop spans 17 amino acids. Trimming took 5 bases from V and 1 from J; bases not matched to a gene: 5. DNA of the CDR3: TGTGCCAGCAGCGTCGGGACTAGCGGGCGGAACACCGGGGAGCTGTTTTTT. Translated, it gives CASSVGTSGRNTGELFF.

The chain employs TRBV5-5 and TRBJ2-1; TRBD2 matches 13 bases. V shed 0 bases, J shed 10 bases, and the junction held 7 bases outside the gene matches. Germline CDR1 is SGHKS and CDR2 is YYEKEE (reference sequence). This CDR3 contains 16 residues. The CDR3 DNA follows: TGTGCCAGCAGCTTGGCCGGGACTAGCGGGATGAGGGAGCAGTTCTTC. Residues: CASSLAGTSGMREQFF.

The chain recombines TRBV30 with TRBJ1-1, with TRBD1 as a possible D gene (5 bases). Trimming removed 7 bases from V and 1 base from J, with 10 bases in between. The CDR3 sequence is 12 residues long. Germline V gives CDR1 GTSNPN, CDR2 SVGIG (reference sequence). For the CDR3, the DNA is TGTGCCTCGGGACGGGGGAACACTGAAGCTTTCTTT. Encoded protein: CASGRGNTEAFF.

J is TRBJ1-6 and V is TRBV9; D is ambiguous. This CDR3 has 16 amino acids. Germline V gene lookup returns CDR1 SGDLS and CDR2 YYNGEE. V dropped 0 bases and J dropped 3 bases, with 10 bases sitting between them. The CDR3 bases are TGTGCCAGCAGCGTAGAGGCAGGAAACTATAATTCACCCCTCCACTTT. Amino acid sequence: CASSVEAGNYNSPLHF.

The rearrangement uses TRBV6-5 and TRBJ2-7; 7 bases map to TRBD1. The CDR3 runs to 14 residues. Germline assignment: CDR1 MNHEY and CDR2 SVGAGI. Trimming took 0 bases from V and 3 from J; bases not matched to a gene: 2. The CDR3 DNA reads TGTGCCAGCAGTTACTCGCCAGGGGGCTACGAGCAGTACTTC. Its protein is CASSYSPGGYEQYF.

This chain uses TRBV15 with TRBJ2-7; 8 bases are shared with TRBD1. The V gene end was trimmed by 3 bases and the J gene end by 4 bases; junction bases not matched to a gene: 8. This CDR3 contains 15 residues. CDR1 LNHNV and CDR2 YYDKDF come from the germline V gene (reference sequence). CDR3 sequence reads: CATSSRTGLAYEQYF. CDR3 coding DNA: TGTGCCACCAGCAGCCGGACAGGGCTAGCGTACGAGCAGTACTTC.

The V call is TRBV29-1, the J call TRBJ2-2, with D possibly being TRBD2 (6 bases). This CDR3 has 13 amino acids. V lost 4 bases to trimming and J lost 6 bases, with 12 bases between them. The germline CDR1 and CDR2 sequences are SQVTM and ANQGSEA. The CDR3 region is CSVVGTLAGELFF. The CDR3 bases are TGCAGCGTTGTGGGGACTCTGGCCGGGGAGCTGTTTTTT.

This clone was counted a single time. V and J are TRBV7-3 and TRBJ2-1; TRBD2 might be the D (6 bases). In germline, CDR1 is SGHTA, CDR2 FQGTGA. Trimming stripped 1 base from V and 4 bases from J, with 11 bases between. The CDR3 length is 15 residues. CDR3 loop: CASSLKAGMYNEQFF. The CDR3 DNA is TGTGCCAGCAGCTTAAAAGCGGGCATGTACAATGAGCAGTTCTTC.

This chain uses TRBV7-8 with TRBJ2-7; D unresolved. Trimming removed 1 base from V and 7 bases from J, with 5 bases in between. CDR3 length equals 11 residues. Germline CDR1 SGHVS, CDR2 FQNEAQ. CDR3 amino acids: CASSLELEQYF. CDR3 DNA: TGTGCCAGCAGCTTAGAGCTTGAGCAGTACTTC.

This rearrangement joins TRBV25-1 to TRBJ2-7, with D possibly matching TRBD1 (6 bases). CDR3 length: 15 amino acids. Per the germline V gene, CDR1 is MGHDK and CDR2 is SYGVNS. Trimming shortened V by 10 bases and J by 0 bases, and 19 bases separated the two germline ends. Here the CDR3 DNA reads TGTGCCACCGCGGTGGGACATGCATACTCCTACGAGCAGTACTTC. Protein: CATAVGHAYSYEQYF.

The rearrangement joins TRBV2 to TRBJ2-1; TRBD1 matches at 11 bases. CDR1 is SNHLY and CDR2 is FYNNEI in the germline V gene. Losses at the gene ends were 8 bases for V and 7 bases for J; bases not matched to a gene: 7. The CDR3 runs to 14 residues. The chain's CDR3 is CASGQDRGRNEQFF. CDR3 nucleotides: TGTGCCAGCGGCCAGGACAGGGGGCGGAATGAGCAGTTCTTC. Full variable domain (outside the CDR3, taken from reference TRBV2 and TRBJ2-1): EPEVTQTPSHQVTQMGQEVILRCVPISNHLYFYWYRQILGQKVEFLVSFYNNEISEKSEIFDDQFSVERPDGSNFTLKIRSTKLEDSAMYFCASGQDRGRNEQFFGPGTRLTVL.

Concerning this clone: One end of the junction is discordant with germline, which a read error may explain. This chain links TRBV7-8 with TRBJ1-2, with TRBD1 identical over 7 bases. CDR1 and CDR2 (germline): SGHVS, FQNEAQ. The CDR3 consists of 12 residues. Here the CDR3 reads CGTAPVKYGYTF. Written as DNA, the CDR3 is TGCGGGACAGCCCCGGTCAAGTATGGCTACACCTTC.